This passage covers 12 T cell receptor beta chains from one sample sequenced in a study of cytomegalovirus exposure and HLA in healthy donors. Sequencing used immunoSEQ multiplex PCR; TCRdb keeps in-frame clones, though not all of them. The profile shows fewer than 200,000 clones, 85% of them singletons. Sequenced input: PBMCs. The origin of the receptors is a man between 18 and 29 years old in good health and CMV-seropositive.

This rearrangement joins TRBV7-8 to TRBJ1-2; D is ambiguous. Germline CDR1 SGHVS, CDR2 FQNEAQ. This CDR3 region has 15 residues. V was cut by 5 bases and J by 7 bases, with 20 bases left in between. Here the CDR3 reads CASSGSRSRNIGYTF. The DNA of the CDR3 is TGTGCCAGCAGCGGTTCCCGGAGCAGAAACATTGGCTACACCTTC.

This clone was detected once. In the same sample, other DNA sequences code for this CDR3. V is TRBV29-1 and J is TRBJ2-2, with D possibly being TRBD2 (6 bases). Per the germline V gene, CDR1 is SQVTM and CDR2 is ANQGSEA. The CDR3 covers 14 residues. Deletions cut 3 bases from V and 2 bases from J, with 10 bases between. CDR3 bases: TGCAGCGTTGAGGAGGGACTTAACACCGGGGAGCTGTTTTTT. It codes for CSVEEGLNTGELFF.

The chain has TRBV27 and TRBJ2-2; TRBD2 matches at 14 bases. Trimming at V came to 1 base and at J to 7 bases, leaving 2 bases not matched to a gene. Germline V CDR1 and CDR2: MNHEY, SMNVEV (reference sequence). This CDR3 is 16 amino acids long. The CDR3 DNA reads TGTGCCAGCAGTTTATTGACTAGCGGGAGGGGCGGGGAGCTGTTTTTT. Its protein is CASSLLTSGRGGELFF.

The V call is TRBV30, the J call TRBJ1-6, with TRBD1 identical over 8 bases. Germline V CDR1 and CDR2: GTSNPN, SVGIG (reference sequence). The CDR3 totals 16 residues. V gave up 4 bases and J gave up 4 bases; unmatched junction bases: 9. CDR3 protein: CAWIDRGGEYNSPLHF. CDR3 bases: TGTGCCTGGATCGACAGGGGAGGGGAATATAATTCACCCCTCCACTTT.

The chain uses TRBV11-1 and TRBJ2-3; D is perhaps TRBD1 (6 bases). V was trimmed by 3 bases and J by 2 bases, leaving 9 bases between them. From germline, CDR1 is SGHAT and CDR2 FQDESV (reference sequence). This CDR3 is built from 14 residues. CDR3 sequence (DNA): TGTGCCAGCAGCTTGCGGACAGACACAGATACGCAGTATTTT. It specifies CASSLRTDTDTQYF. The entire variable domain, with the rest obtained from reference TRBV11-1 and TRBJ2-3, is as follows: EAEVAQSPRYKITEKSQAVAFWCDPISGHATLYWYRQILGQGPELLVQFQDESVVDDSQLPKDRFSAERLKGVDSTLKIQPAELGDSAMYLCASSLRTDTDTQYFGPGTRLTVL.

The chain recombines TRBV4-1 with TRBJ2-1; a weak D match, TRBD2 (5 bases). CDR1 and CDR2 (germline): MGHRA, YSYEKL. This CDR3 has 17 residues. V was clipped by 2 bases and J by 0 bases, with 14 bases between them. The CDR3 coding sequence is TGCGCCAGCAGCCAATTTCCAGCGGAGAGCTCCTACAATGAGCAGTTCTTC. Translation: CASSQFPAESSYNEQFF.

The chain combines TRBV7-6 with TRBJ2-1; 9 nucleotides line up with TRBD2. The CDR3 runs 20 residues. V lost 4 bases to trimming and J lost 7 bases; unmatched junction nucleotides: 23. CDR1 SGHVS and CDR2 FNYEAQ come from the germline V gene. This CDR3 reads CASSSKAGVAGDLLFNEQFF. The CDR3 nucleotides read TGTGCCAGCAGCTCGAAGGCAGGGGTAGCGGGAGATCTATTATTTAATGAGCAGTTCTTC.

This clone was detected only once. The rearrangement uses TRBV5-8 and TRBJ1-5; no definite D call. V lost 2 bases to trimming and J lost 6 bases, with 6 bases between them. Germline loops: CDR1 SGHTS, CDR2 YDEGEE. CDR3 length: 12 amino acids. The CDR3, as DNA: TGTGCCAGCAGCTTACGGGTTCAGCCCCAGCATTTT. It is translated as CASSLRVQPQHF.

This clone occurred a few times. The rearrangement links TRBV5-1 to TRBJ2-3, with D possibly matching TRBD1 (5 bases). V lost 0 bases, J lost 2 bases, and 10 bases lay in between. The CDR3 runs 15 residues. Per the germline V gene, CDR1 is SGHRS and CDR2 is YFSETQ. The chain's CDR3 is CASSLAGRATDTQYF. Here the CDR3 DNA reads TGCGCCAGCAGCTTGGCGGGCAGGGCCACAGATACGCAGTATTTT.

The chain recombines TRBV11-2 with TRBJ2-3; D is unresolved. The CDR3 extends over 13 amino acids. From germline, CDR1 is SGHAT and CDR2 FQNNGV. V was clipped by 3 bases and J by 1 base, with 5 bases between them. CDR3 amino acids: CASSFPGTDTQYF. The CDR3 nucleotides are TGTGCCAGCAGCTTCCCAGGCACAGATACGCAGTATTTT. Combining the CDR3 with reference TRBV11-2 and TRBJ2-3 gives the whole variable domain EAGVAQSPRYKIIEKRQSVAFWCNPISGHATLYWYQQILGQGPKLLIQFQNNGVVDDSQLPKDRFSAERLKGVDSTLKIQPAKLEDSAVYLCASSFPGTDTQYFGPGTRLTVL.

The chain joins TRBV18 to TRBJ2-5; TRBD2 matches 7 bases. The length of the CDR3 is 15 residues. Unmatched junction bases numbered 8, after V lost 2 bases and J lost 5 bases. Germline assignment: CDR1 KGHSH and CDR2 LQKENI. The CDR3, as DNA: TGTGCCAGCTCACCAGGGGCTAGCGGTCGGGAGACCCAGTACTTC. Translating gives CASSPGASGRETQYF.

Written as DNA, the CDR3 is TGCGCCAGCACTCCCTTCAGGGGGCAGGGCGGGGAGCTGTTTTTT. It is translated as CASTPFRGQGGELFF. The rearrangement links TRBV5-1 to TRBJ2-2, with 8 bases lining up with TRBD1. V lost 6 bases to trimming and J lost 7 bases; unmatched junction nucleotides: 11. CDR1 and CDR2 (germline): SGHRS, YFSETQ. CDR3 size: 15 residues.